This T cell receptor beta chain was observed in a study of metastatic and nonmetastatic thyroid tumors. Across the whole study: Comparison of repertoires was carried out across blood and tumor or nodule tissue from malignant and benign thyroid patients. Study results and caveats: In both blood and tumor samples, TCR beta diversity was reported significantly higher for malignant than benign nodules.

Prior to thyroid surgery, none of the patients had received any treatment. V was pared by 7 bases and J by 8 bases, with 11 bases between. The germline V gene has CDR1 GTSNPN and CDR2 SVGIG (reference sequence). There are 10 residues in the CDR3. How the authors handled the data: A classifier of distant metastasis in papillary thyroid cancer was built from CDR3 differences (across clinicopathological groups). TCRdb reanalyzed the PCR reads with MiXCR. The V and J calls shown here were made by TCRdb, not taken from the authors' results. The sample holds fewer than 40,000 clones, roughly 25% seen once. Turning to this clone: Its cognate antigen is unknown.

The source is a female donor with papillary thyroid cancer or a benign thyroid nodule (not recorded which). Some clones in this sample may be carry-over from other donors' samples. The chain carries TRBV30 and TRBJ1-2, with a possible D match to TRBD1 (5 bases). The sample taken for sequencing was blood. The CDR3, as DNA: TGTGCCTATAATACAGGAGGCTACACCTTC. Translating gives CAYNTGGYTF.